The clone carrying this TCR beta chain was seen many times. The antigen is unknown. Each single cDNA molecule received a unique molecular identifier. Via MiXCR, TCRdb re-called the 5' RACE reads, giving one row per CDR3 protein. The sample has some 50,000 distinct CDR3 sequences, around 6% seen once; the top ten hold 4.5% to 5.5%. Germline CDR1 and CDR2: SGHAT and FQNNGV. CDR3 length equals 14 residues. Trimming cost V 3 bases and J 5 bases; bases outside gene matches: 4. These data are taken from a study of early T cells in non-severe SARS-CoV-2 infection. Study-level information: Sequencing was performed on bulk RNA from unsorted whole blood, leaving chains unpaired.

Study-level points and caveats: Reliance on VDJdb matching favored anti-spike CD8 responses; private and CD4 specificities were missed.

This chain joins TRBV11-2 and TRBJ2-5; 9 positions match TRBD2. This sequence was found in an adult who was a healthcare worker with PCR-confirmed SARS-CoV-2 infection or an uninfected control (not recorded which). Sequenced material: whole blood. CDR3 protein: CASSLGTSMETQYF. Here the CDR3 DNA reads TGTGCCAGCAGCTTGGGGACTAGCATGGAGACCCAGTACTTC. The full variable domain, its missing parts supplied by reference TRBV11-2 and TRBJ2-5, is EAGVAQSPRYKIIEKRQSVAFWCNPISGHATLYWYQQILGQGPKLLIQFQNNGVVDDSQLPKDRFSAERLKGVDSTLKIQPAKLEDSAVYLCASSLGTSMETQYFGPGTRLLVL.